This TCR beta chain came from a study of liver allograft versus peripheral blood T cells. About the research overall: Transplanted livers held T cell receptor repertoires, and these were compared with repertoires in recipients' peripheral blood. General study results and limits: Liver allografts reportedly held T cell receptor repertoires unlike those in peripheral blood.

By share of the sample, this clonotype is medium-sized (0.01 to 0.1%). Its cognate antigen is unknown. The V and J ends lost 5 bases and 0 bases respectively, with 11 bases between them. This CDR3 region has 15 residues. TCRdb reprocessed the reads with MiXCR, giving one entry per CDR3 protein. This table holds roughly 3,600 distinct CDR3 sequences, around 18% found once. This rearrangement joins TRBV12-3 or TRBV12-4 to TRBJ1-5, with a weak D call TRBD1 (6 bases). This sequence was found in a human patient who had a liver transplant. A subset of T cells may come from the graft donor. The CDR3 bases are TGTGCCAGCAGTGAAACAGGGAATAGCAATCAGCCCCAGCATTTT. Translating gives CASSETGNSNQPQHF.